The 11 T cell receptor beta chains given below trace back to one sample, sequenced in a study of cytomegalovirus exposure and HLA in healthy donors. Only in-frame clones appear in the TCRdb table, and some are missing; sequencing was by immunoSEQ multiplex PCR. The table has approximately 220,000 clones, over 80% seen once. Material: PBMCs. The source of these receptors is a woman aged 18-30 years in good health and CMV-seronegative.

This chain joins TRBV11-2 and TRBJ2-7, with 8 bases lining up with TRBD2. Germline V CDR1 and CDR2: SGHAT, FQNNGV. The CDR3 has 15 amino acids. With V trimmed by 3 bases and J by 4 bases, 8 bases remained unmatched. CDR3 loop: CASSFRAGVLYEQYF. CDR3 sequence (DNA): TGTGCCAGCAGCTTTAGAGCGGGAGTTCTGTACGAGCAGTACTTC.

The chain couples TRBV18 to TRBJ2-3; no clear D gene. This CDR3 region has 15 residues. Per the germline V gene, CDR1 is KGHSH and CDR2 is LQKENI. V lost 2 bases to trimming and J lost 4 bases, with 13 bases between them. CDR3 sequence (DNA): TGTGCCAGCTCACCAATCGGCATGGGCCCAGATACGCAGTATTTT. This sequence encodes CASSPIGMGPDTQYF.

This clone was seen once. V gene TRBV5-1 combines with J gene TRBJ2-1; 10 bases agree with TRBD2. The CDR3 extends over 15 amino acids. J lost 6 bases, V lost 4 bases, and 7 bases had no gene match. Germline CDR1 reads SGHRS; CDR2 reads YFSETQ. CDR3: CASSVSSGSGNEQFF. The CDR3 DNA follows: TGCGCCAGCAGCGTGTCTAGCGGGAGTGGCAATGAGCAGTTCTTC.

The chain has TRBV4-1 and TRBJ1-3; D might be TRBD1 (5 bases). Trimming removed 3 bases from V and 4 bases from J, with 10 bases in between. CDR1 and CDR2 from the germline V gene are MGHRA and YSYEKL. The CDR3 sequence is 14 residues long. The CDR3 coding sequence is TGCGCCAGCAGCCAGGACATGGGGGGAAACACCATATATTTT. Translated, it gives CASSQDMGGNTIYF.

This chain uses TRBV28 with TRBJ1-6, with 9 bases aligning to TRBD1. This CDR3 region has 14 residues. The trim removed 7 bases at V and 10 bases at J, leaving 8 bases unmatched. Germline CDR1 and CDR2: MDHEN and SYDVKM. The CDR3 nucleotides are TGTGCCAGCAACTCGATCACAGGGGGCTCACCCCTCCACTTT. Protein product: CASNSITGGSPLHF.

The chain combines TRBV5-6 with TRBJ1-1, with D possibly matching TRBD1 (5 bases). Trimming stripped 4 bases from V and 5 bases from J, with 21 bases between. This CDR3 contains 16 residues. Germline V gives CDR1 SGHDT, CDR2 YYEEEE. CDR3 nucleotide sequence: TGTGCCAGCAGCCCAAAGGATGGGAGGGGTTGGACTGAAGCTTTCTTT. Translating gives CASSPKDGRGWTEAFF.

The chain carries TRBV7-9 and TRBJ1-5, with D tentatively TRBD1 (5 bases). The V end was cut by 3 bases, the J end by 3 bases, with 9 bases between. The CDR3 extends over 14 amino acids. Per germline, CDR1 SEHNR and CDR2 FQNEAQ (reference sequence). DNA of the CDR3: TGTGCCAGCAGCTTCCCAGGGAACAATCAGCCCCAGCATTTT. Translation: CASSFPGNNQPQHF.

The chain couples TRBV6-1 to TRBJ2-7; D may be TRBD1 (6 bases). The CDR3 covers 12 residues. The V and J ends lost 11 bases and 7 bases respectively, with 18 bases between them. CDR1 is MNHNS, CDR2 SASEGT, per germline. The CDR3 DNA sequence: TGTGCCTCGTTAAGGGACACTGGGGAGCAGTACTTC. Its translation is CASLRDTGEQYF.

The genes are TRBV11-2 and TRBJ2-7; weak D call: TRBD2 (6 bases). V dropped 0 bases and J dropped 3 bases, with 9 bases sitting between them. The CDR3 spans 14 residues. Germline CDR1 SGHAT, CDR2 FQNNGV. In nucleotides, the CDR3 is TGTGCCAGCAGCTTAGAGGGGGGAATCTACGAGCAGTACTTC. Amino acid sequence: CASSLEGGIYEQYF.

The V gene is TRBV6-1, the J gene TRBJ2-5; TRBD2 matches at 13 bases. V trimming: 6 bases; J trimming: 9 bases; junction bases outside the gene matches: 1. Germline V gene lookup returns CDR1 MNHNS and CDR2 SASEGT. CDR3 size: 12 residues. The CDR3 DNA follows: TGTGCCAGCAGCACTAGCGGGAGGGCCCAGTACTTC. This sequence encodes CASSTSGRAQYF.

The chain couples TRBV6-1 to TRBJ2-5; tentatively, D is TRBD1 (5 bases). V lost 5 bases and J 5 bases, leaving 9 bases between the germline ends. This CDR3 spans 12 amino acids. Germline CDR1 and CDR2: MNHNS and SASEGT. DNA for the CDR3: TGTGCCAGCAGTAGACAGTTGGAGACCCAGTACTTC. Translating it yields CASSRQLETQYF.